Sequencing of this TCR beta chain was carried out in a study of shared clonotypes between healthy human individuals. As for the study in general: Donor ages ranged 18 to 49 years: a couple of women, a few men.

This CDR3 has 15 amino acids. In germline, CDR1 is MNHEY, CDR2 SMNVEV (reference sequence). V lost 6 bases and J lost 5; bases outside the gene matches: 10. Of note for this clone: Its specificity is unknown.

General study results and limits: Across a handful of donors, naive CD4 shared around 5.4%, naive CD8 around 4%, memory CD4 over 2%, memory CD8 around 0.36%.

The table came from immunoSEQ multiplex PCR; TCRdb's copy has only in-frame clones and leaves some out. The top ten hold under 0.15% of the sample, which has about 2.4 million clones, 90% to 95% seen once. The CD4+ fraction was divided into a CD45RA+ naive subset and a CD45RA-negative memory subset. The sequenced material came from naive CD4+ T cells sorted from blood. The subset denotes: CD45RA+ positively selected. The TCR originated in a man between 18 and 29 years old in good health. J is TRBJ2-7 and V is TRBV27; 10 bases fit TRBD1. CDR3 residues: CASRLEGQGSHEQYF. As DNA, the CDR3 is TGTGCCAGCAGACTTGAGGGACAGGGGTCCCACGAGCAGTACTTC.